These 18 T cell receptor beta chains came from one sample sequenced in a study of T cells expressing NK-cell markers. TCRdb re-called the 5' RACE reads, yielding one record per CDR3 amino acid sequence without DNA. The data show about 32,000 distinct CDR3 sequences, and the top ten clones hold less than 65%. Sequencing was performed on blood T cells: a sorted CD56 or NKG2C T cell subset, CD4+ or CD8+ T cells, or bulk PBMC T cells (not recorded which). The receptors were sampled from a woman between 18 and 75 years old in good health.

V is TRBV6-1 and J is TRBJ2-2; checking the TCRdb D call of TRBD2 is not possible without DNA. This CDR3 spans 15 amino acids. Germline assignment: CDR1 MNHNS and CDR2 SASEGT. CDR3 region: CASSEMAGRRRELFF.

The J gene is TRBJ1-3, the V gene TRBV7-8. Germline CDR1 and CDR2: SGHVS and FQNEAQ. This CDR3 is 17 amino acids long. The CDR3 reads CASSFGVEGYSGNTIYF.

The V and J genes are TRBV5-1 and TRBJ2-7. CDR1 is SGHRS and CDR2 is YFSETQ in the germline V gene. The CDR3 runs 14 residues. The CDR3 loop is CASSLHEGFHEQYF.

The rearrangement links TRBV7-2 to TRBJ1-2; the TCRdb D gene call, TRBD1, has no DNA to confirm it. The CDR3 has 15 amino acids. Germline V CDR1 and CDR2: SGHTA, FQGNSA. CDR3 loop: CASSTGWGGTYGYTF. The full variable domain, completed using reference TRBV7-2 and TRBJ1-2, is GAGVSQSPSNKVTEKGKDVELRCDPISGHTALYWYRQSLGQGLEFLIYFQGNSAPDKSGLPSDRFSAERTGGSVSTLTIQRTQQEDSAVYLCASSTGWGGTYGYTFGSGTRLTVV.

The chain combines TRBV4-1 with TRBJ1-4. Germline V CDR1 and CDR2: MGHRA, YSYEKL. This CDR3 region has 17 residues. CDR3 residues: CASSQPFDPATNEKLFF.

The CDR3 region is CAWSPSGELFF. This chain links TRBV30 with TRBJ2-2; the D call from TCRdb, TRBD1, cannot be confirmed without DNA. Germline-derived CDR1 and CDR2 are GTSNPN and SVGIG (reference sequence). CDR3 length: 11 amino acids. The full variable domain, in which reference TRBV30 and TRBJ2-2 provide the parts outside the CDR3, is SQTIHQWPATLVQPVGSPLSLECTVEGTSNPNLYWYRQAAGRGLQLLFYSVGIGQISSEVPQNLSASRPQDRQFILSSKKLLLSDSGFYLCAWSPSGELFFGEGSRLTVL.

The chain is built from TRBV14 and TRBJ1-5. Germline V gene sequence: CDR1 SGHDN, CDR2 FVKESK. This CDR3 has 14 amino acids. CDR3 in amino acids: CASSQPGLNQPQHF.

The J gene is TRBJ2-7, the V gene TRBV5-1; TCRdb's D call of TRBD1 is untestable without DNA. Germline lookup yields CDR1 SGHRS and CDR2 YFSETQ. This CDR3 spans 15 amino acids. CDR3 loop: CASSLGPGASNEQYF.

The chain recombines TRBV29-1 with TRBJ2-7. This CDR3 has 13 amino acids. Germline V lookup: CDR1 SQVTM, CDR2 ANQGSEA. Here the CDR3 reads CSVRGTFSYEQYF.

The chain employs TRBV15 and TRBJ2-7; TCRdb gives TRBD2 as the D gene, but with no DNA this cannot be confirmed. Germline lookup yields CDR1 LNHNV and CDR2 YYDKDF (reference sequence). The CDR3 length is 15 residues. The CDR3 reads CATSRRGTAPYEQYF.

The V call is TRBV7-3, the J call TRBJ2-1; the TCRdb call, TRBD2, lacks DNA for checking. CDR1 SGHTA and CDR2 FQGTGA come from the germline V gene. This CDR3 has 13 residues. The CDR3 sequence is CASSLKGGDEQFF.

CDR3 loop: CASSVGGSRYTGELFF. The V call is TRBV9, the J call TRBJ2-2; the TCRdb D gene call, TRBD1, has no DNA to confirm it. CDR1 and CDR2 from the germline V gene are SGDLS and YYNGEE. The CDR3 loop spans 16 amino acids.

The V and J genes are TRBV20-1 and TRBJ1-1; with no DNA, the TCRdb D assignment of TRBD1 cannot be verified. The length of the CDR3 is 12 residues. The germline gives CDR1 DFQATT, CDR2 SNEGSKA (reference sequence). CDR3 loop: CSARGGHTEAFF.

The chain is built from TRBV24-1 and TRBJ2-5; with no DNA, the TCRdb D assignment of TRBD2 cannot be verified. The CDR3 has 16 amino acids. The V gene's germline CDR1 is KGHDR and CDR2 SFDVKD. CDR3 protein: CATSEVTSGREETQYF.

The J gene is TRBJ2-3, the V gene TRBV12-3 or TRBV12-4; TCRdb's D gene call, TRBD2, goes unchecked for lack of DNA. This CDR3 is built from 19 residues. The CDR3 reads CASSRRLAGGSDGTDTQYF.

CDR3 sequence reads: CASSLAWLTTGGFVNEQFF. The V and J genes are TRBV12-3 or TRBV12-4 and TRBJ2-1; the D call of TRBD1 rests on TCRdb alone, since no DNA is present to check it. The CDR3 has 19 amino acids.

V is TRBV7-2 and J is TRBJ2-3; the TCRdb D gene call, TRBD2, has no DNA to confirm it. Looked up from germline, CDR1 is SGHTA and CDR2 is FQGNSA. This CDR3 is 17 amino acids long. The CDR3 here is CASSLARTSGGTDTQYF.

This chain joins TRBV19 and TRBJ1-1; TCRdb designates TRBD1, a call that cannot be tested without DNA. Germline CDR1 is LNHDA and CDR2 is SQIVND (reference sequence). The CDR3 totals 15 residues. CDR3 sequence reads: CASTPGGSMNTEAFF.